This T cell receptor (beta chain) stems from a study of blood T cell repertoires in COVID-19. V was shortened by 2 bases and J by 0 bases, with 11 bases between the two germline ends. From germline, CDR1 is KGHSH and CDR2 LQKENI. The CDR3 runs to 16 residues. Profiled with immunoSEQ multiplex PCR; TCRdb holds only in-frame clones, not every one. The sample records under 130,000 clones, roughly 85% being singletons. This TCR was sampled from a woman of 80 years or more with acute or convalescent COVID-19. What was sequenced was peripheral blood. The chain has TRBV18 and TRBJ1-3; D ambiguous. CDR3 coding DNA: TGTGCCAGCTCACCAGTAGCAGCCTTCTCTGGAAACACCATATATTTT. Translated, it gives CASSPVAAFSGNTIYF.